The 11 T cell receptor beta chains given below trace back to one sample, sequenced in a study of T cell changes during pregnancy in multiple sclerosis. Using immunoSEQ multiplex PCR, the repertoire was profiled, and TCRdb retains in-frame clones only, with some absent. Found here are about 40,000 clones, more than 90% of them singletons; the top ten hold just under 0.5%. The starting material was CD4+ T cells from peripheral blood mononuclear cells, obtained in the second trimester of pregnancy. Receptors were obtained from a female donor in good health, enrolled as a control in a pregnancy study.

The chain uses TRBV5-5 and TRBJ1-1, with D unclear. Deletions cut 6 bases from V and 1 base from J, with 13 bases between. This CDR3 is 14 amino acids long. Germline values: CDR1 SGHKS, CDR2 YYEKEE (reference sequence). DNA for the CDR3: TGTGCCAGCATGCTGACAATAAGGAACACTGAAGCTTTCTTT. Protein: CASMLTIRNTEAFF.

V gene TRBV27 combines with J gene TRBJ2-1; a possible D gene is TRBD2 (5 bases). Germline CDR1 reads MNHEY; CDR2 reads SMNVEV (reference sequence). Trimming pared 3 bases from V and 12 bases from J, leaving 18 bases between. CDR3 length: 14 residues. CDR3 sequence: CASSFGDRARTQFF. The DNA for the CDR3 is TGTGCCAGCAGTTTCGGGGATAGGGCCCGTACGCAGTTCTTC.

The chain carries TRBV20-1 and TRBJ2-5, with no clear D. V was pared by 3 bases and J by 4 bases, with 3 bases between. This CDR3 comprises 10 residues. Germline values: CDR1 DFQATT, CDR2 SNEGSKA (reference sequence). The CDR3 region has the DNA TGCAGTGCTAGCCTAGAGACCCAGTACTTC. It yields the protein CSASLETQYF.

This chain uses TRBV5-5 with TRBJ2-5, with TRBD1 identical over 7 bases. The ends lost 0 bases at V and 5 bases at J; junction bases unmatched: 10. Germline V CDR1 and CDR2: SGHKS, YYEKEE (reference sequence). The CDR3 contains 16 residues. The CDR3 loop reads CASSLGDRGARETQYF. CDR3 sequence (DNA): TGTGCCAGCAGCTTGGGGGACAGAGGGGCAAGGGAGACCCAGTACTTC.

V and J are TRBV9 and TRBJ1-1; D unresolved. This CDR3 is built from 14 residues. The germline V gene has CDR1 SGDLS and CDR2 YYNGEE. The V end lost 4 bases, the J end lost 5 bases, and 15 bases lay between the germline ends. CDR3 residues: CASSPKDFRTEAFF. DNA for the CDR3: TGTGCCAGCAGCCCAAAGGACTTTCGGACTGAAGCTTTCTTT.

This clone was seen a handful of times. The chain is built from TRBV25-1 and TRBJ1-1; D is perhaps TRBD1 (6 bases). Germline loops: CDR1 MGHDK, CDR2 SYGVNS. V lost 6 bases, J lost 1 base, and 15 bases lay in between. CDR3 size: 15 residues. CDR3 region: CASRPGQLRNTEAFF. The CDR3 region has the DNA TGTGCCAGCAGGCCAGGACAGTTAAGGAACACTGAAGCTTTCTTT.

The chain carries TRBV11-3 and TRBJ2-1; TRBD2 might be the D (5 bases). CDR3 size: 15 residues. Germline V gives CDR1 SGHNT, CDR2 YENEEA. Trimming removed 2 bases at V and 10 bases at J, with 18 bases between. CDR3 amino acids: CASSLRGSRAEEQFF. The CDR3 nucleotides are TGTGCCAGCAGCTTAAGAGGGAGTAGGGCGGAAGAGCAGTTCTTC.

V gene TRBV29-1 combines with J gene TRBJ1-2; a possible D gene is TRBD1 (6 bases). V was cut by 4 bases and J by 7 bases, with 22 bases left in between. CDR1 is SQVTM and CDR2 is ANQGSEA in the germline V gene. This CDR3 region has 15 residues. CDR3 sequence reads: CSVATGSGGEGGYTF. CDR3 in DNA: TGCAGCGTTGCAACAGGGAGTGGTGGAGAGGGTGGCTACACCTTC.

The CDR3 spells CASRIQSGTSSYEQYF. The DNA for the CDR3 is TGTGCCAGCAGGATACAATCCGGGACAAGCTCCTACGAGCAGTACTTC. V is TRBV28 and J is TRBJ2-7; maybe TRBD1 (6 bases). V gave up 6 bases and J gave up 0 bases, with 18 bases separating them. This CDR3 comprises 16 residues. Germline CDR1 and CDR2: MDHEN and SYDVKM.

J is TRBJ2-7 and V is TRBV28; D unclear. The germline V gene encodes CDR1 MDHEN and CDR2 SYDVKM. The CDR3 length is 15 residues. With 8 bases removed from V and 3 bases from J, the gap between germline ends came to 20 bases. CDR3 in DNA: TGTGCCAGCGTGCCGATTAACTCCCCAGGCTACGAGCAGTACTTC. Translation gives CASVPINSPGYEQYF.

About this clone: Within the sample, other DNA sequences also encode this same CDR3. V gene TRBV18 combines with J gene TRBJ2-5, with 7 bases aligning to TRBD1. Germline CDR1 KGHSH, CDR2 LQKENI. The trim removed 2 bases at V and 3 bases at J, leaving 0 bases unmatched. The length of the CDR3 is 13 residues. The CDR3 DNA reads TGTGCCAGCTCACCAGACAGGGAAGAGACCCAGTACTTC. Translated, it gives CASSPDREETQYF.